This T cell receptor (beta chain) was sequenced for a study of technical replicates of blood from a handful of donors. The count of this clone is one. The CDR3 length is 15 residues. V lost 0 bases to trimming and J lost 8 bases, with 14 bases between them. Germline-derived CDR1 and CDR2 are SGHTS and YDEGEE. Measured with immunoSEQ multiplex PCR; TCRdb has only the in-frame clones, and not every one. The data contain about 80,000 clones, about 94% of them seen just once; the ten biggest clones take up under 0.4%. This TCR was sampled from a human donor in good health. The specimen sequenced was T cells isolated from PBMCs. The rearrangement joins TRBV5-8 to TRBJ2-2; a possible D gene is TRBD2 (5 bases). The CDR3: CASSLGVGESGELFF. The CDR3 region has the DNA TGTGCCAGCAGCTTGGGGGTCGGGGAATCGGGGGAGCTGTTTTTT.